The rows below give T cell receptor beta chains drawn from one sample of a study of blood T cell repertoires in COVID-19. Sequenced by immunoSEQ multiplex PCR; TCRdb stores in-frame clones only, minus some. The sample includes a few hundred thousand clones, roughly 90% of them seen just once. Sequenced sample: peripheral blood. The receptors here all came from a woman younger than 45 with COVID-19, enrolled during active disease. The CDR3 runs from the conserved cysteine through the conserved F or W.

>TRBV2|TRBJ1-5
CASASEDNQPQHF
>TRBV5-8|TRBJ2-1
CASSIRDRVYNEQFF
>TRBV5-6|TRBJ2-2
CASSLRLATGELFF
>TRBV18|TRBJ2-7
CASSLSGSSSYEQYF
>TRBV5-1|TRBJ2-7
CASSSQGVTYEQYF
>TRBV15|TRBJ2-5
CATSREGLAGETQYF
>TRBV27|TRBJ2-3
CASRSTGFSTDTQYF
>TRBV2|TRBJ2-5
CASSSGTGRETQYF
>TRBV5-6|TRBJ1-5
CASSRGAGDQPQHF
>TRBV27|TRBJ2-2
CASSSPLGSQGAFGELFF
>TRBV7-3|TRBJ2-2
CASSLNHGELFF
>TRBV29-1|TRBJ1-1
CSVMTGMPTEAFF
>TRBV7-9|TRBJ1-2
CASSTRDRGRFYGYTF
>TRBV19|TRBJ1-2
CASSRGTYGYTF
>TRBV28|TRBJ1-6
CASSLVERNSPLHF
>TRBV28|TRBJ1-1
CASSLGSNTEAFF
>TRBV29-1|TRBJ1-4
CSAFGEKLFF
>TRBV9|TRBJ2-7
CASSVAPGDEQYF
>TRBV12-2|TRBJ2-3
CASRFRTSGSTDTQYF
>TRBV30|TRBJ1-6
CAWSVADSSPLHF
>TRBV7-9|TRBJ2-1
CASSPRGRGRSYNEQFF
>TRBV25-1|TRBJ1-1
CASSVTGGAEAFF
>TRBV15|TRBJ2-1
CATSTGLAGVNEQFF
>TRBV2|TRBJ1-3
CASTFGSGNTIYF
>TRBV4-1|TRBJ2-1
CASSQALADYNEQFF
>TRBV30|TRBJ2-1
CALQVSSYNEQFF
>TRBV28|TRBJ1-1
CASRTGRPEAFF
>TRBV28|TRBJ1-1
CASSLGTQGNTEAFF
>TRBV14|TRBJ1-3
CASSETGQTQGNTIYF
>TRBV19|TRBJ2-1
CASRGRYNEQFF
>TRBV20-1|TRBJ2-1
CSASRGLEQFF
>TRBV30|TRBJ2-7
CAWSGGPRYEQYF
>TRBV6-1|TRBJ1-4
CASSEGLTANEKLFF
>TRBV29-1|TRBJ2-7
CSVQTATTLEQYF
>TRBV10-3|TRBJ1-1
CAIKGTGGAEDTEAFF
>TRBV2|TRBJ1-5
CASTTEGNQPQHF
>TRBV5-6|TRBJ1-1
CASSAITGLNPAFF
>TRBV4-1|TRBJ2-7
CASSQDAGGEQYF
>TRBV3-1/TRBV3-2|TRBJ2-1
CASSQDRGSYNEQFF
>TRBV6-5|TRBJ1-1
CASSYSTVNTEAFF
>TRBV5-6|TRBJ2-1
CASSLGLEGFF
>TRBV5-5|TRBJ2-7
CASSDWGQGYEQYF